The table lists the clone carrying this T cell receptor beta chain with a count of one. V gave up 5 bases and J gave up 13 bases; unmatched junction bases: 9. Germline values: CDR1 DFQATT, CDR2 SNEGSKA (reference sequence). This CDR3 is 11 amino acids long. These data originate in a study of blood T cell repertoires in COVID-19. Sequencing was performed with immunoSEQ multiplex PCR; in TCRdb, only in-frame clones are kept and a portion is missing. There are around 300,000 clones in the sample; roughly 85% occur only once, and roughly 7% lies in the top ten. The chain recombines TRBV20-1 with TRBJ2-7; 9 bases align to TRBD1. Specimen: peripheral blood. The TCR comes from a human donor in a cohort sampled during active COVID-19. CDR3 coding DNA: TGCAGTGCTGAAAACAGGGACAGGGTTTACTTC. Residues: CSAENRDRVYF.